One sample yielded the 19 T cell receptor beta chains listed below, sequenced in a study of T cell repertoires in cytomegalovirus infection. TCRdb processed the reads anew with MiXCR; each CDR3 protein has one entry. The profile shows roughly 600,000 distinct CDR3 sequences, about 24% of them singletons. The specimen sequenced was CD8+ T cells from PBMCs. Receptors were obtained from a human donor in good health (CMV status not recorded). Some clones in this sample may be carry-over from other donors' samples.

This clonotype was seen a handful of times. The J gene is TRBJ2-7, the V gene TRBV12-3 or TRBV12-4; maybe TRBD2 (6 bases). The germline V and J ends were trimmed by 4 bases and 0 bases, with 22 bases remaining between them. This CDR3 has 18 amino acids. The CDR3 is CASSWHPEGAASSYEQYF. CDR3 in DNA: TGTGCCAGCAGTTGGCACCCGGAGGGAGCGGCGAGCTCCTACGAGCAGTACTTC.

About this clonotype: It may be a read error: a sequence one base away is much more abundant. The CDR3 coding sequence is TGTGCCAGCAGCTCCGGGACTAGCATCAATGAGCAGTTCTTC. It specifies CASSSGTSINEQFF. The chain joins TRBV5-3 to TRBJ2-1; TRBD2 aligns across 9 bases. TRBV5-3 is annotated as an ORF whose role is uncertain. The CDR3 runs 14 residues.

This clonotype was detected many times. This chain links TRBV6-6 with TRBJ1-5, with TRBD1 as a possible D gene (6 bases). Per the germline V gene, CDR1 is MNHNY and CDR2 is SVGAGI (reference sequence). Trimming removed 0 bases at V and 1 base at J, with 22 bases between. The CDR3 consists of 20 residues. CDR3 sequence: CASSYSKNVIQGRSNQPQHF. In DNA form, the CDR3 reads TGTGCCAGCAGTTACTCGAAAAATGTCATACAGGGACGGAGCAATCAGCCCCAGCATTTT.

This clonotype was observed a few times. The chain uses TRBV7-9 and TRBJ2-7, with D perhaps TRBD2 (7 bases). There are 15 residues in the CDR3. Germline V gene lookup returns CDR1 SEHNR and CDR2 FQNEAQ (reference sequence). Between the trimmed V and J ends, which lost 5 bases and 2 bases, there was a span of 16 bases. The CDR3 DNA follows: TGTGCCAGCAGCCATCGGGGGGCCTCTCCCTACGAGCAGTACTTC. Translation gives CASSHRGASPYEQYF.

This clonotype was observed a handful of times. CDR3 nucleotides: TGTGCCAGCAGTTATAGCGGGGGTTTCGACGAGCAGTACTTC. Its protein product is CASSYSGGFDEQYF. The chain recombines TRBV6-6 with TRBJ2-7, with TRBD2 matching 9 bases. Trimming took 3 bases from V and 5 from J; bases not matched to a gene: 5. Germline V CDR1 and CDR2: MNHNY, SVGAGI (reference sequence). The CDR3 runs 14 residues.

This rearrangement joins TRBV6-2 or TRBV6-3 to TRBJ2-1, with a possible D match to TRBD2 (5 bases). Trimming took 0 bases from V and 7 from J, leaving 16 bases between them. This CDR3 contains 16 residues. Germline V gene sequence: CDR1 MNHEY, CDR2 SVGEGT. In nucleotides, the CDR3 is TGTGCCAGCAGTTACTCGATAGCCCCGACTAAAAATGAGCAGTTCTTC. As protein: CASSYSIAPTKNEQFF.

This clonotype was counted at least ten times. J is TRBJ1-1 and V is TRBV27; D remains unclear. Looked up from germline, CDR1 is MNHEY and CDR2 is SMNVEV (reference sequence). Trimming shortened V by 5 bases and J by 5 bases, and 15 bases separated the two germline ends. This CDR3 has 14 amino acids. The CDR3 is CASSLQPRWTEAFF. In DNA form, the CDR3 reads TGTGCCAGCAGTCTACAGCCTAGATGGACTGAAGCTTTCTTT.

Many counts were recorded for this clonotype. The chain carries TRBV28 and TRBJ1-1; D not certain. The length of the CDR3 is 13 residues. Germline values: CDR1 MDHEN, CDR2 SYDVKM. Trimming removed 3 bases at V and 4 bases at J, with 9 bases between. The CDR3 is CASSFRGITEAFF. The CDR3 DNA reads TGTGCCAGCAGTTTCCGAGGTATCACTGAAGCTTTCTTT. Combining the CDR3 with reference TRBV28 and TRBJ1-1 gives the whole variable domain DVKVTQSSRYLVKRTGEKVFLECVQDMDHENMFWYRQDPGLGLRLIYFSYDVKMKEKGDIPEGYSVSREKKERFSLILESASTNQTSMYLCASSFRGITEAFFGQGTRLTVV.

Remarks on this clonotype: The junction shows a germline mismatch at one end, possibly a read error. The rearrangement uses TRBV11-3 and TRBJ2-2; the D gene is possibly TRBD2 (5 bases). Germline CDR1 and CDR2: SGHNT and YENEEA. The CDR3 loop spans 14 amino acids. The CDR3 bases are TGTGCCAGCAGCTTAGACTTTGTGACCGGGGAGCAGTTTTTT. As protein: CASSLDFVTGEQFF.

This clonotype has ten or more counts. Written as DNA, the CDR3 is TGTGCCAGCAGCTTATGGGGCGAGGGACGGCAAGAGACCCAGTACTTC. Its translation is CASSLWGEGRQETQYF. The chain recombines TRBV7-8 with TRBJ2-5; tentatively, D is TRBD1 or TRBD2 (5 bases each). There are 16 residues in the CDR3. V lost 2 bases to trimming and J lost 2 bases, with 15 bases between them. Germline CDR1 reads SGHVS; CDR2 reads FQNEAQ.

The chain combines TRBV27 with TRBJ2-3; D remains ambiguous. The CDR3 contains 11 residues. From germline, CDR1 is MNHEY and CDR2 SMNVEV (reference sequence). Trimming cost V 7 bases and J 4 bases, with 6 bases left between them. DNA for the CDR3: TGTGCCAGCATTACGGCAGATACGCAGTATTTT. It codes for CASITADTQYF.

CDR3 protein: CASPPGARDEQFF. DNA of the CDR3: TGTGCCAGCCCCCCTGGGGCTAGGGATGAGCAGTTCTTC. V gene TRBV2 combines with J gene TRBJ2-1; tentative D call: TRBD1 (5 bases). Germline values: CDR1 SNHLY, CDR2 FYNNEI. The V and J ends lost 8 bases and 8 bases respectively, with 16 bases between them. This CDR3 has 13 residues.

This rearrangement joins TRBV20-1 to TRBJ1-1; D ambiguous. Deletions cut 0 bases from V and 2 bases from J, with 13 bases between. The CDR3 runs to 15 residues. Germline V lookup: CDR1 DFQATT, CDR2 SNEGSKA (reference sequence). For the CDR3, the DNA is TGCAGTGCTAGAGATCCCGTATTTAGTAACACTGAAGCTTTCTTT. The encoded protein is CSARDPVFSNTEAFF.

V is TRBV20-1 and J is TRBJ2-1; D not resolved. The CDR3 length is 12 residues. Trimming took off 4 bases at V and 5 bases at J, with 9 bases between the two ends. Germline V gene sequence: CDR1 DFQATT, CDR2 SNEGSKA (reference sequence). In DNA form, the CDR3 reads TGCAGTGCTACCGAGAATAACAATGAGCAGTTCTTC. Translating gives CSATENNNEQFF.

V and J are TRBV4-1 and TRBJ2-7, with a tentative D call TRBD1 (6 bases). Germline CDR1 is MGHRA and CDR2 is YSYEKL. The CDR3 is 16 residues long. V gave up 0 bases and J gave up 0 bases, with 12 bases separating them. As DNA, the CDR3 is TGCGCCAGCAGCCAAGAACGTGGGGGCAGCTCCTACGAGCAGTACTTC. Translation gives CASSQERGGSSYEQYF.

This clonotype was observed many times. The chain carries TRBV7-8 and TRBJ2-1; 7 bases are shared with TRBD2. Germline lookup yields CDR1 SGHVS and CDR2 FQNEAQ. The V and J ends lost 3 bases and 7 bases, in that order; junction bases with no gene match: 12. This CDR3 comprises 16 residues. For the CDR3, the DNA is TGTGCCAGCAGCTTCCCCTTGGTGGCGGGGGAGAATGAGCAGTTCTTC. The encoded protein is CASSFPLVAGENEQFF.

This clonotype showed up just a few times. The chain couples TRBV7-8 to TRBJ2-6; D unresolved. Germline V lookup: CDR1 SGHVS, CDR2 FQNEAQ. V was cut by 3 bases and J by 0 bases, with 12 bases left in between. The CDR3 runs 17 residues. The CDR3: CASSFVDTSSGANVLTF. The CDR3 DNA reads as TGTGCCAGCAGCTTCGTAGACACCTCCTCTGGGGCCAACGTCCTGACTTTC.

The chain is built from TRBV25-1 and TRBJ1-1; possible D gene TRBD1, 5 bases. The CDR3 has 13 residues. CDR1 and CDR2 from the germline V gene are MGHDK and SYGVNS. V gave up 1 base and J gave up 5 bases, with 8 bases separating them. The CDR3 sequence: CASSEWGRTEAFF. The DNA of the CDR3 is TGTGCCAGCAGTGAATGGGGGAGAACTGAAGCTTTCTTT.

The table lists this clonotype with a few counts. V gene TRBV29-1 combines with J gene TRBJ1-2, with no clear D. The V gene's germline CDR1 is SQVTM and CDR2 ANQGSEA. V lost 1 base and J lost 4, with 10 bases in between. This CDR3 is 13 amino acids long. CDR3 DNA: TGCAGCGTTGAAGGTGGGTCAGGCTATGGCTACACCTTC. It specifies CSVEGGSGYGYTF.